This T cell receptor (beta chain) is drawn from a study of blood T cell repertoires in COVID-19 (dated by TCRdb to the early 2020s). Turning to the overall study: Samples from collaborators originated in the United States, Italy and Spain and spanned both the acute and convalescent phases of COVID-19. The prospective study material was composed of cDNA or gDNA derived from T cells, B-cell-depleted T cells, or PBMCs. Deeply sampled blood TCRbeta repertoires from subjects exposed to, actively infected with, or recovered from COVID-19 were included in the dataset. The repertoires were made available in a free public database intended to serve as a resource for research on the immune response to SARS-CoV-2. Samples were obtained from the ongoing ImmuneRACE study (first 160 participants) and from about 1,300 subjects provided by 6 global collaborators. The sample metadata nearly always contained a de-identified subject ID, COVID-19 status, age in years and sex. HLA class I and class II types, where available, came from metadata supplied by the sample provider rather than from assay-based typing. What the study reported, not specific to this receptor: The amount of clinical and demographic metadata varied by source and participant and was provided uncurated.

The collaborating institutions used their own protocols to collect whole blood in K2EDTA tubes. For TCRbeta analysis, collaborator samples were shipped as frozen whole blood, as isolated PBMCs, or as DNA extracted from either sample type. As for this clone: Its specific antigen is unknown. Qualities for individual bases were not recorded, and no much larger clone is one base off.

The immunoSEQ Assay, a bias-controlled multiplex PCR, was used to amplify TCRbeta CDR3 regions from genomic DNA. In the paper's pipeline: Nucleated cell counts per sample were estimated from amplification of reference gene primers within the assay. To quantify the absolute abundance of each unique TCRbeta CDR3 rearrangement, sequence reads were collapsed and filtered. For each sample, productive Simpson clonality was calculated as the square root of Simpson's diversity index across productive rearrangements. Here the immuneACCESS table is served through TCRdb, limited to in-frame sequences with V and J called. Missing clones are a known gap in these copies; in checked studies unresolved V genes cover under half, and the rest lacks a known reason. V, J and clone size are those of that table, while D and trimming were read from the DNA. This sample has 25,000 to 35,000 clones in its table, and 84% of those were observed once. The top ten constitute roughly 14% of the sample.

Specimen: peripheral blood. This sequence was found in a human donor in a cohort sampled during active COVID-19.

The CDR3 here reads CASSLTGGQLTDTQYF. The nucleotide sequence reads as follows: TGTGCCAGCAGCTTGACAGGGGGCCAGTTGACAGATACGCAGTATTTT. In this chain, TRBV9 is recombined with TRBJ2-3; TRBD1 fits 10 bases in the junction. CDR1 and CDR2, looked up from the germline V gene, are SGDLS and YYNGEE. The CDR3 starts with the cysteine, ends with the phenylalanine, and has 16 residues. Only the CDR3 part of the read is kept: 48 bases, read in frame from the first base. V ends up 4 bases short and J 3 bases short, with an unmatched junction base count of 8.